This TCR beta chain was found in a study of neurological immune-mediated disorders (dated by TCRdb to about 2019). General notes on the study: Using UMI-based sequencing, the study compared peripheral blood TCR-beta repertoires from patients with HTLV-I-associated myelopathy (HAM/TSP), patients with multiple sclerosis, and healthy controls. The 106 TCR-beta libraries covered PBMC samples along with longitudinal samples, technical triplicates, and paired sorted CD4+ and CD8+ T-cell subsets. Longitudinal HAM/TSP and healthy donors were sampled at 3 time-points each (about 3-45 month intervals). Of the approximately 68 subjects in the cohort, about 14 were HAM/TSP patients, roughly 34 were multiple sclerosis patients, and some 20 were healthy controls.

V was cut back by 3 bases and J by 7 bases, leaving a gap of 5 bases between them. From the cysteine through the phenylalanine, the CDR3 covers 12 amino acids. Here the CDR3 DNA is all that survives: 36 bases in frame from base 1. CDR1 and CDR2 are drawn from the germline V gene: SGHDT, YYEEEE. cDNA was synthesized by template-switch 5'RACE using a primer with a 10-nucleotide random unique molecular identifier that tagged each TCR transcript. Each sequencing run produced over 170 million TCR-beta sequences covering 15-18 subjects. The RNeasy kit was used for extraction of total RNA. The KAPA Real-time Library Amplification kit was used to amplify TCR-beta VDJ regions with primers targeting the TCR constant region and the 5'RACE anchor. A first PCR added sample indexes and Illumina adaptors, and a second PCR then raised library yield. After Ampure bead purification, the roughly 650 bp TCR product was size-selected on a 2% E-gel SizeSelection system. Before pooling, library quality was assessed on a Bioanalyzer, concentration was determined with Qubit, and library quantification was performed with the Kapa Library Quantification kit. Libraries were sequenced paired-end 2 x 150 bp on an Illumina HiSeq 2500. To increase sequence diversity, about 23-30% phiX was spiked into each library pool. The original pipeline was this. The UMI-based MiGEC pipeline processed quality-filtered reads and removed over 80% of raw TCR sequences during error correction. VDJ genes were aligned to IMGT germline references, and clonotypes were defined by unique CDR3 amino acid sequence plus V-J genes. Clonal expansion, Shannon diversity, and CDR3 relatedness (CalcPairwiseDistances, ClusterSamples) were evaluated with VDJtools, and phylogenetic trees were built with CLCbio workbench. Expanded clones were defined as having at least 8 unique UMIs, based on coefficient-of-variation modelling across technical triplicates. In-frame beta chains were kept once TCRdb had trimmed the public reads at Q25 with fastp and called clones with MiXCR. A single entry per CDR3 protein holds the most common genes and DNA from its merged rows. TCRdb's processing, not the authors' own work, is the source of the V and J calls. In this sample the table shows fewer than 60,000 distinct CDR3 sequences, approximately 14% of which occur a single time. Of the sample, roughly 4.8% falls within the top ten clones.

Reading the label with the study, this specimen's time point is: longitudinal time-point 2. Unsorted PBMC libraries were generated from 2 million PBMCs stored in RNAlater at -80 °C until RNA extraction. Peripheral blood underwent Ficoll-Hypaque density gradient centrifugation to isolate PBMCs, which were then cryopreserved in liquid nitrogen. Many counts were recorded for this clonotype. Its cognate antigen has yet to be identified. No quality values exist for individual bases; no much larger clone is one base distant. Points the paper makes about the study in general: Expanded clones from different subjects shared no identical CDR3 amino acid sequences, which suggests that TCR-beta repertoires were private in all groups. TCR clonal expansion was highest in HAM/TSP patients and lowest in MS patients, with MS patients falling below even healthy controls.

This receptor was taken from a male donor with HTLV-1-associated myelopathy (HAM/TSP). The chain joins TRBV5-6 to TRBJ1-6; the D segment cannot be called with confidence. Sequencing was done on a sample of PBMCs. The DNA reads TGTGCCAGCAGCTCTATGAATTCACCCCTCCACTTT. Its translation is CASSSMNSPLHF.